This T cell receptor (beta chain) was documented in a study of T cells after yellow fever vaccination. A single record per CDR3 protein comes from TCRdb applying MiXCR to the 5' RACE reads. The top ten hold about a sixth of the sample, which has 300,000 to 400,000 distinct CDR3 sequences, 7.5% to 9% seen once. Losses at the gene ends were 6 bases for V and 7 bases for J; bases not matched to a gene: 9. This CDR3 region has 14 residues. Sequencing used PBMCs, obtained on the day of the first yellow fever vaccination. The chain couples TRBV12-3 or TRBV12-4 to TRBJ2-4; 7 bases match TRBD1. The source of this sequence is a man aged 18 to 35 who received the YFV17D yellow fever vaccine. The CDR3 nucleotides read TGTGCCAGCAGGACAGGGATGGGAACGAACATTCAGTACTTC. This sequence encodes CASRTGMGTNIQYF.